This T cell receptor beta chain was observed in a study of cytomegalovirus exposure and HLA in healthy donors. The germline V gene has CDR1 SQVTM and CDR2 ANQGSEA. The CDR3 runs to 13 residues. Trimming took off 4 bases at V and 4 bases at J, with 11 bases between the two ends. PCR was performed using 60 Vbeta and 13 Jbeta primers. TCRdb's copy holds only in-frame clones and misses some; the assay was immunoSEQ multiplex PCR. Its table records 120,000 or so clones. This chain uses TRBV29-1 with TRBJ2-1, with D hard to call. The source of this sequence is a man younger than 35 in good health and CMV-seronegative. The sequencing input was PBMCs. This chain's CDR3 is CSVVGHHYNEQFF. In nucleotides, the CDR3 is TGCAGCGTTGTTGGGCATCATTACAATGAGCAGTTCTTC.